This T cell receptor beta chain stems from a study of cytomegalovirus exposure and HLA in healthy donors. Note on this clone: Its antigen is not known.

The PCR made use of 60 Vbeta and 13 Jbeta primers. Profiling relied on immunoSEQ multiplex PCR, and the TCRdb table lists in-frame clones only, not all of them. The sample contains approximately 150,000 clones, around 80% of which appear only once. Broader study findings: The later analysis indicated that the majority of CMV-associated TCR beta chains appeared HLA-restricted. Whilst most TCR sequences proved rare, a subset of public TCRs occurred across many donors. Indistinguishable V segments such as TRBV6-2 and TRBV6-3 were excluded.

Trimming took off 3 bases at V and 3 bases at J, with 6 bases between the two ends. The CDR3 sequence is 12 residues long. The germline CDR1 and CDR2 sequences are MNHNS and SASEGT. The sequencing sample was made of PBMCs. The source of this sequence is a human donor in good health. V gene TRBV6-1 combines with J gene TRBJ2-7; D is unclear. The CDR3 nucleotides read TGTGCCAGCAGTGATGTATACTACGAGCAGTACTTC. It specifies CASSDVYYEQYF.